The 14 T cell receptor beta chains below were found in one sample sequenced in a study of T cells in Graves' hyperthyroidism and ophthalmopathy. Amplification of TCR beta CDR3 regions used RNA as the template. A set of HTBI primers served as the primers for a first-round RT-PCR of the TCR CDR3. MiXCR was run by TCRdb on the multiplex PCR reads, yielding one entry per CDR3 protein. The sample has 620,000 or so distinct CDR3 sequences; about 15% are singletons. Sequenced material: blood. The receptor source for this set is a woman aged 50 to 65 with Graves' ophthalmopathy.

V is TRBV25-1 and J is TRBJ2-1; D gene uncertain. CDR1 is MGHDK and CDR2 is SYGVNS in the germline V gene. The V and J ends lost 2 bases and 3 bases respectively, with 11 bases between them. The CDR3 is 15 amino acids. The DNA for the CDR3 is TGTGCCAGCAGTGAACTTTCTGGGTTCTACAATGAGCAGTTCTTC. It encodes CASSELSGFYNEQFF.

Notes on this clonotype: A much larger clone is a single base away; this may be a read error. The genes are TRBV5-1 and TRBJ2-1; 9 positions agree with TRBD2. The CDR3 extends over 14 amino acids. The germline CDR1 and CDR2 sequences are SGHRS and YFSETQ. CDR3 region: CASSLAGVNNEQSF. The CDR3 DNA sequence: TGTGCCAGCAGTTTAGCGGGAGTCAACAATGAGCAGTCCTTC.

This clonotype was observed many times. This chain connects TRBV29-1 to TRBJ2-2, with 7 bases lining up with TRBD2. The length of the CDR3 is 14 residues. In germline, CDR1 is SQVTM, CDR2 ANQGSEA. J gave up 1 base and V 4 bases, and 3 bases lay outside the gene matches. This CDR3 reads CSVGGGRNTGELFF. As DNA, the CDR3 is TGCAGCGTTGGGGGCGGGAGGAACACCGGGGAGCTGTTTTTT.

This clonotype turned up a few times. This chain links TRBV12-3 or TRBV12-4 with TRBJ2-7; D is unclear. Trimming pared 6 bases from V and 0 bases from J, leaving 9 bases between. The CDR3 sequence is 13 residues long. The CDR3, as DNA: TGTGCCAGCAGCCAAGGGATCTCCTACGAGCAGTACTTC. The encoded protein is CASSQGISYEQYF.

This chain joins TRBV27 and TRBJ2-7; D uncertain. Trimming shortened V by 3 bases and J by 2 bases, and 8 bases separated the two germline ends. Germline values: CDR1 MNHEY, CDR2 SMNVEV (reference sequence). There are 13 residues in the CDR3. DNA for the CDR3: TGTGCCAGCAGTTTGAGACCTCCCTACGAGCAGTACTTC. Protein product: CASSLRPPYEQYF.

This clonotype was counted many times. The rearrangement joins TRBV12-3 or TRBV12-4 to TRBJ2-7; D possibly corresponds to TRBD1 (6 bases). The V and J ends lost 4 bases and 3 bases respectively, with 7 bases between them. The CDR3 covers 12 residues. CDR3 nucleotides: TGTGCCAGCAGTTGGGACAACTACGAGCAGTACTTC. Its translation: CASSWDNYEQYF.

This clonotype was detected many times. The rearrangement joins TRBV5-1 to TRBJ2-2; D might be TRBD2 (5 bases). In germline, CDR1 is SGHRS, CDR2 YFSETQ. The CDR3 runs to 14 residues. V gave up 4 bases and J gave up 5 bases, with 12 bases separating them. CDR3 amino acids: CASSLGRRTGELFF. The CDR3 nucleotides are TGCGCCAGCAGCCTAGGGCGGAGGACCGGGGAGCTGTTTTTT.

This clonotype was recorded at least ten times. The CDR3 coding sequence is TGCGCCAGCAGCTCAACTCCGGGACTAGCGGATCTCAAGCAGTTCTTC. It codes for CASSSTPGLADLKQFF. The rearrangement uses TRBV5-1 and TRBJ2-1; 11 bases fit TRBD2. Germline assignment: CDR1 SGHRS and CDR2 YFSETQ. Trimming at V came to 3 bases and at J to 11 bases, leaving 13 bases not matched to a gene. CDR3 size: 16 residues.

In this sample, this clonotype turned up many times. V gene TRBV28 combines with J gene TRBJ2-1; TRBD1 matches 8 bases. The length of the CDR3 is 15 residues. The V gene end was trimmed by 7 bases and the J gene end by 3 bases; junction bases not matched to a gene: 8. The V gene's germline CDR1 is MDHEN and CDR2 SYDVKM. The CDR3 loop is CASNEGDRYYNEQFF. CDR3 in DNA: TGTGCCAGCAATGAGGGGGACAGGTACTACAATGAGCAGTTCTTC. The full variable domain, its missing parts supplied by reference TRBV28 and TRBJ2-1, is DVKVTQSSRYLVKRTGEKVFLECVQDMDHENMFWYRQDPGLGLRLIYFSYDVKMKEKGDIPEGYSVSREKKERFSLILESASTNQTSMYLCASNEGDRYYNEQFFGPGTRLTVL.

This chain uses TRBV28 with TRBJ1-5; D is unclear. The CDR3 has 12 amino acids. V lost 1 base, J lost 7 bases, and 5 bases lay in between. CDR1 is MDHEN and CDR2 is SYDVKM in the germline V gene. In DNA, the CDR3 is TGTGCCAGCAGTTTATCTAGGCAGCCCCAGCATTTT. Translating gives CASSLSRQPQHF.

This chain connects TRBV3-1 to TRBJ2-2; maybe TRBD1 (6 bases). This CDR3 has 14 amino acids. The germline gives CDR1 LGHDT, CDR2 YNNKEL (reference sequence). With 4 bases removed from V and 7 bases from J, the gap between germline ends came to 13 bases. CDR3 loop: CASSPHQGGGELFF. In DNA, the CDR3 is TGTGCCAGCAGCCCACACCAAGGGGGCGGGGAGCTGTTTTTT.

CDR3 amino acids: CSARTTGDEHTEAFF. The CDR3 nucleotides are TGCAGTGCTAGAACGACAGGGGATGAACACACTGAAGCTTTCTTT. The genes are TRBV20-1 and TRBJ1-1, with TRBD1 matching 8 bases. CDR3 size: 15 residues. CDR1 is DFQATT and CDR2 is SNEGSKA in the germline V gene (reference sequence). Trimming cost V 2 bases and J 3 bases; bases outside gene matches: 8.

This clonotype was picked up many times. The chain combines TRBV7-2 with TRBJ1-5; D is uncertain. Per germline, CDR1 SGHTA and CDR2 FQGNSA. The CDR3 extends over 12 amino acids. Trimming took off 1 base at V and 9 bases at J, with 7 bases between the two ends. CDR3 DNA: TGTGCCAGCAGCTTAGAGGGTACGCCCCAGCATTTT. It translates to CASSLEGTPQHF.

This clonotype turned up a few times. The rearrangement joins TRBV6-1 to TRBJ1-1; D remains ambiguous. Germline lookup yields CDR1 MNHNS and CDR2 SASEGT. The CDR3 spans 15 residues. The germline V and J ends were trimmed by 5 bases and 5 bases, with 18 bases remaining between them. CDR3 loop: CASSNPREGGTEAFF. CDR3 DNA: TGTGCCAGCAGTAACCCACGGGAGGGAGGGACTGAAGCTTTCTTT.